This TCR beta chain is from a study of regulatory T cells in long-lasting Graves disease. Time point reported: newly diagnosed GD, antithyroid drugs for less than 3 months. With RNA extracted from PBMCs as input, the TCR library was made. This clonotype has a count of ten or more. Combining iRepertoire HTBI primers with Arm-PCR of CDR3 regions, the authors built TCR beta libraries. TCRdb reprocessed the multiplex PCR reads via MiXCR and lists one record per CDR3 protein. The sample records a few hundred thousand distinct CDR3 sequences, 10% to 15% being singletons. V was trimmed by 3 bases and J by 4 bases, leaving 3 bases between them. CDR3 size: 10 residues. The germline V gene has CDR1 DFQATT and CDR2 SNEGSKA (reference sequence). The same sample was also studied in work on T cells in Graves' hyperthyroidism and ophthalmopathy.

This receptor was identified in a woman aged 18-29 years with Graves disease. This sequence joins TRBV20-1 and TRBJ2-5; D not resolved. Sequenced here: peripheral blood mononuclear cells (PBMCs), sampled at new diagnosis, from a patient treated with antithyroid drugs. CDR3 sequence reads: CSARRETQYF. The CDR3, as DNA: TGCAGTGCTAGGCGAGAGACCCAGTACTTC.